This TCR beta chain emerged from a study of T cells in Graves' hyperthyroidism and ophthalmopathy. TCR beta CDR3 regions were amplified from RNA transcripts. First-round RT-PCR targeting the TCR CDR3 was performed with the HTBI primer set. TCRdb reanalysed the multiplex PCR reads using MiXCR and keeps one entry per CDR3 protein. The data contain about 180,000 distinct CDR3 sequences, roughly 10% of them singletons. This CDR3 has 14 residues. The germline V gene encodes CDR1 SNHLY and CDR2 FYNNEI. Trimming took 10 bases from V and 7 from J; bases not matched to a gene: 12. Findings of the study overall: Ophthalmopathy cases were set apart from stable hyperthyroidism by a 13 V-J model.

Ten or more counts support this clonotype. Its antigen is not known. The sample taken for sequencing was blood. This TCR derives from a woman aged 18-30 years with Graves' hyperthyroidism that later progressed to Graves' ophthalmopathy. The rearrangement uses TRBV2 and TRBJ2-7; TRBD1 agrees at 11 bases. CDR3 nucleotide sequence: TGTGCCACCACCTCCGGGGACAGGGGGAGGGAGCAGTACTTC. It encodes CATTSGDRGREQYF.